This is a list of T cell receptor beta chains from one sample in a study of cytotoxic CD8 clonotypes in ibrutinib-treated CLL. Sequenced by immunoSEQ multiplex PCR; TCRdb stores in-frame clones only, minus some. This table has 150,000 to 250,000 clones, 72% appearing once. This specimen consisted of PBMCs, obtained after 24 months of ibrutinib treatment. The receptors come from a human donor with chronic lymphocytic leukemia. CDR3s include the opening cysteine and the closing phenylalanine or tryptophan. Each record gives: V gene, J gene, CDR3 protein.

>TRBV6-1|TRBJ1-6
CASSDYKQRNSPLHF
>TRBV28|TRBJ1-5
CATTDRRYSNQPQHF
>TRBV15|TRBJ2-1
CATSRASGSYNEQFF
>TRBV28|TRBJ1-5
CASSSGQAGNQPQHF
>TRBV9|TRBJ2-2
CASSVRDLGELFF
>TRBV4-1|TRBJ2-1
CASSQLATYNEQFF
>TRBV7-6|TRBJ2-5
CASSLALAGGKETQYF
>TRBV20-1|TRBJ2-1
CSAIPLNEQFF
>TRBV28|TRBJ1-5
CASSWLEGGSEPQHF
>TRBV18|TRBJ2-5
CASSRDRVETQYF
>TRBV10-3|TRBJ1-1
CAISRQGSNTEAFF
>TRBV19|TRBJ2-3
CASSFRLAGGVTDTQYF
>TRBV7-7|TRBJ2-5
CASSQEIQETQYF
>TRBV19|TRBJ1-4
CASSIGTGENEKLFF
>TRBV12-5|TRBJ1-5
CASGPGTYSNQPQHF
>TRBV12-5|TRBJ2-1
CASGTGGDEQFF
>TRBV6-1|TRBJ2-1
CASSGSGLVGNEQFF
>TRBV6-5|TRBJ1-3
CASSFLQGSGNTIYF
>TRBV9|TRBJ1-3
CASSVDHSGNTIYF
>TRBV28|TRBJ1-1
CASSLSGRGTEAFF
>TRBV6-4|TRBJ2-3
CASSDIGSTDTQYF
>TRBV30|TRBJ2-3
CAWSLAGGGTDTQYF
>TRBV29-1|TRBJ2-2
CSAEAGTGGGGELFF
>TRBV19|TRBJ2-7
CASSGPHYEQYF
>TRBV7-2|TRBJ2-5
CASSSGTGRRQETQYF
>TRBV18|TRBJ1-3
CASSPTSGVNTIYF
>TRBV6-5|TRBJ2-1
CASSYSPGGAYNEQFF
>TRBV9|TRBJ2-1
CASSPKRVRAVSLYNEQFF
>TRBV5-1|TRBJ2-2
CASSLAMDAGELFF
>TRBV2|TRBJ1-3
CASSTGYGNTIYF
>TRBV11-2|TRBJ1-1
CASSFWRDEAFF
>TRBV5-8|TRBJ2-1
CASSPYRVLVVNEQFF
>TRBV5-4|TRBJ2-6
CASSLEWAGANVLTF
>TRBV30|TRBJ2-7
CAWSAPGLTYEQYF
>TRBV5-6|TRBJ2-1
CASSLLRGEPYNEQFF
>TRBV30|TRBJ2-1
CAWKTGLALFF
>TRBV2|TRBJ2-1
CASRDHSLVRTKFF
>TRBV28|TRBJ1-1
CASRAGTEYNTEAFF
>TRBV29-1|TRBJ2-7
CSVVGPSRYEQYF
>TRBV28|TRBJ2-7
CASIGSSYEQYF
>TRBV7-3|TRBJ2-1
CASSKQGTYNEQFF
>TRBV15|TRBJ2-3
CATSYGVTDTQYF
>TRBV4-1|TRBJ1-1
CASSHQGSWGAFF
>TRBV5-4|TRBJ2-1
CASSVPTSGSLNEQFF
>TRBV19|.
CASSIRQGRDEQYF
>TRBV30|TRBJ1-2
CAWSATQTTMSSGYTF
>TRBV4-2|TRBJ1-1
CASSPGQGRGNTEAFF
>TRBV7-8|TRBJ2-7
CASSSVGGTSGTSEQYF
>TRBV10-3|TRBJ2-5
CAIRQTGGQETQYF
>TRBV28|TRBJ2-1
CASSPGGRGNEQFF
>TRBV15|TRBJ2-1
CATSRASGDYNEQFF
>TRBV21-1|TRBJ2-7
CASIGDSDTYEQYF
>TRBV29-1|TRBJ2-7
CSALAGGTYEQYF
>TRBV7-6|TRBJ2-7
CASSRTPGQGNYEQYF
>TRBV13|TRBJ1-1
CASSTVNTEAFF
>TRBV7-8|TRBJ2-2
CASSSGQATGELFF